A single sample is the source of the 2 T cell receptor beta chains below, sequenced in a study of blood T cell repertoires in COVID-19. TCRdb keeps only in-frame clones here, not all; method: immunoSEQ multiplex PCR. The repertoire consists of hundreds of thousands of clones, with about 85% occurring once and the leading ten covering under 4%. Sequencing was done on a sample of peripheral blood. The receptors originated from a man aged 18 to 30 with active or convalescent COVID-19.

V and J are TRBV5-4 and TRBJ2-7; 15 bases line up with TRBD2. V trimming: 4 bases; J trimming: 3 bases; junction bases outside the gene matches: 5. Germline V gives CDR1 SGHNT, CDR2 YYREEE (reference sequence). CDR3 length equals 16 residues. For the CDR3, the DNA is TGTGCCAGCAGCGCCGGGACTAGCGGGGGGATCTACGAGCAGTACTTC. Residues: CASSAGTSGGIYEQYF. Full variable domain (outside the CDR3, taken from reference TRBV5-4 and TRBJ2-7): ETGVTQSPTHLIKTRGQQVTLRCSSQSGHNTVSWYQQALGQGPQFIFQYYREEENGRGNFPPRFSGLQFPNYSSELNVNALELDDSALYLCASSAGTSGGIYEQYFGPGTRLTVT.

The chain links TRBV28 to TRBJ2-5; TRBD2 might be the D (5 bases). V was trimmed by 8 bases and J by 5 bases, leaving 18 bases between them. This CDR3 region has 14 residues. Looked up from germline, CDR1 is MDHEN and CDR2 is SYDVKM. CDR3 bases: TGTGCCAGCGAACGGGCCCCCAGGAGGGAGACCCAGTACTTC. Translating it yields CASERAPRRETQYF.